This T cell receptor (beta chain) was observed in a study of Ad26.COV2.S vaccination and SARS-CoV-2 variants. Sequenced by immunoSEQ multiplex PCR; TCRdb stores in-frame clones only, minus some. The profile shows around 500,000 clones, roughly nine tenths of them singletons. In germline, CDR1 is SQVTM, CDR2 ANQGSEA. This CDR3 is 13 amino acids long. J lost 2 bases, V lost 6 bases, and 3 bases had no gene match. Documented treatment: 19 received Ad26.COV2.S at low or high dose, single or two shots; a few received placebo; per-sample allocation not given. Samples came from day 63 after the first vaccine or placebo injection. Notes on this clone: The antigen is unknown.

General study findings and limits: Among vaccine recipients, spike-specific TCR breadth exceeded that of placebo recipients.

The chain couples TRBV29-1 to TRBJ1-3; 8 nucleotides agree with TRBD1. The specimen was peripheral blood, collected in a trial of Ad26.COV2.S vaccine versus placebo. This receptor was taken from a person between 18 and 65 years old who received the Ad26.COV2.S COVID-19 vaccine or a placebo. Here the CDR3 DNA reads TGCAGCGTCCAGGGGGCGGCTGGAAACACCATATATTTT. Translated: CSVQGAAGNTIYF.